The clone carrying this TCR beta chain occurred a few times. Its antigen is as yet unknown. This specimen comes from a study of T-cell memory formation after mild COVID-19. Overall study context: TCR clusters largely stayed donor specific. Study-level points and caveats: Day 15 to 85 contracting clones showed balanced CD4/CD8; day 15 to 37 expanders favored CD4+.

TCR alpha and TCR beta cDNA libraries with sample barcodes and UMIs came from 5'RACE using constant-segment primers. TCRdb re-called the 5' RACE reads through MiXCR, storing one row per CDR3 protein. The sample carries about 350,000 distinct CDR3 sequences, over 13% recorded once. The sequence was collected from a man between 18 and 35 years old who had mild COVID-19 (a few samples of this study predate the infection). Cell type and time point are not known. Source material: PBMCs or a T cell subset sorted from them (not recorded which).

CDR3: CASSAGQGKETQYF. The CDR3 DNA follows: TGTGCCAGCAGCGCCGGACAGGGGAAAGAGACCCAGTACTTC. The chain uses TRBV7-2 and TRBJ2-5; 9 positions agree with TRBD1. With V trimmed by 5 bases and J by 3 bases, 4 bases remained unmatched. The CDR3 runs 14 residues. Germline CDR1 and CDR2: SGHTA and FQGNSA.